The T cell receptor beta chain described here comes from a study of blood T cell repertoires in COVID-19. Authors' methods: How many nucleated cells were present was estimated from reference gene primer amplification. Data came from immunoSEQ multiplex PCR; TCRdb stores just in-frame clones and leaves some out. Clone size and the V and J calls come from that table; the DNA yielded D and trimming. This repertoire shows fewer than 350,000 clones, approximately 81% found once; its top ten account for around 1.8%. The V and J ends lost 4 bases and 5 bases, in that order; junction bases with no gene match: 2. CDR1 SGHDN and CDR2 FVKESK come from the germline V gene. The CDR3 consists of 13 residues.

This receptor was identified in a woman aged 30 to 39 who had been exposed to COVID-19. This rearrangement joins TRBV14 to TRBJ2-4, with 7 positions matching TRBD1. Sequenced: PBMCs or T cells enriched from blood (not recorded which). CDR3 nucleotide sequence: TGTGCCAGCAGCCGGACAGGTCAAAACATTCAGTACTTC. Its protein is CASSRTGQNIQYF.